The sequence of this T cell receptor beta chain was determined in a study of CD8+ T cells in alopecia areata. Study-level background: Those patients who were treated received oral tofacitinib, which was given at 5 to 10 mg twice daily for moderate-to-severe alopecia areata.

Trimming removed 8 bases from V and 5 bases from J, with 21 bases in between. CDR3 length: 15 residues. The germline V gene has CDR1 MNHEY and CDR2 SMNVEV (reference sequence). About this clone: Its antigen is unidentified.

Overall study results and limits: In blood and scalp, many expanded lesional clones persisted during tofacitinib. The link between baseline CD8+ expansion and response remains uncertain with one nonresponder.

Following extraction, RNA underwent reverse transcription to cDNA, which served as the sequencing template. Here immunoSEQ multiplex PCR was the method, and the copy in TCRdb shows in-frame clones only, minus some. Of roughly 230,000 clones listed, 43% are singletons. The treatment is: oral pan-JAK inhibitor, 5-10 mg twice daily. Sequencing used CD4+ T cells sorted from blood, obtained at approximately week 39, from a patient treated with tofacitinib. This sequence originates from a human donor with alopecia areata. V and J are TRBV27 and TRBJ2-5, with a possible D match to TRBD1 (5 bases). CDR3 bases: TGTGCCAGCCGTGGCAGGGCAGATCTCCGGGAGACCCAGTACTTC. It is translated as CASRGRADLRETQYF.